The TCR beta chain under discussion was sequenced for a study of cytomegalovirus exposure and HLA in healthy donors. This CDR3 comprises 12 residues. Trimming took off 6 bases at V and 5 bases at J, with 10 bases between the two ends. Germline CDR1 reads KGHSH; CDR2 reads LQKENI. Repertoires were generated with immunoSEQ multiplex PCR, while TCRdb's copy carries only in-frame clones and drops some. The sample has about 130,000 clones; 75% to 90% are singletons. The rearrangement links TRBV18 to TRBJ1-1; a weak D match, TRBD1 (5 bases). The TCR was taken from a woman aged 18-29 years in good health and CMV-seropositive. Sequencing input: PBMCs. The CDR3 nucleotides are TGTGCCAGCTCGCGGGGGGGGACTGAAGCTTTCTTT. Protein product: CASSRGGTEAFF.